These 5 T cell receptor beta chains were sequenced from one sample in a study of cytomegalovirus exposure and HLA in healthy donors. The protocol was immunoSEQ multiplex PCR, while the TCRdb copy is restricted to in-frame clones and leaves out a portion. The sample lists fewer than 85,000 clones, around 94% occurring once. The sequenced material came from PBMCs. The receptors shown here come from a woman aged 18-29 years in good health and CMV-seronegative.

The chain employs TRBV4-1 and TRBJ1-2; D ambiguous. V was trimmed by 1 base and J by 1 base, leaving 13 bases between them. The CDR3 is 16 amino acids. Germline-derived CDR1 and CDR2 are MGHRA and YSYEKL. For the CDR3, the DNA is TGCGCCAGCAGCCAAGCGAGCTTGCCGAATAACTATGGCTACACCTTC. This encodes CASSQASLPNNYGYTF.

The chain combines TRBV7-3 with TRBJ1-1; D remains ambiguous. The V end was cut by 4 bases, the J end by 6 bases, with 12 bases between. CDR1 is SGHTA, CDR2 FQGTGA, per germline. This CDR3 is 13 amino acids long. CDR3 residues: CASSSGVKSEAFF. The CDR3 DNA reads TGTGCCAGCAGCTCGGGAGTTAAGTCTGAAGCTTTCTTT.

The chain couples TRBV19 to TRBJ2-3; the match to TRBD2 covers 7 bases. This CDR3 comprises 15 residues. J gave up 7 bases and V 4 bases, and 11 bases lay outside the gene matches. Germline loops: CDR1 LNHDA, CDR2 SQIVND (reference sequence). The CDR3 bases are TGTGCCAGTAGTAAGGTAGCGGGCGGTGGGAATACGCAGTATTTT. Protein: CASSKVAGGGNTQYF.

The rearrangement joins TRBV10-3 to TRBJ2-1, with TRBD2 identical over 7 bases. Trimming removed 3 bases from V and 10 bases from J; junction bases left unmatched: 0. In germline, CDR1 is ENHRY, CDR2 SYGVKD. This CDR3 has 11 amino acids. CDR3 region: CAISELAEQFF. CDR3 nucleotide sequence: TGTGCCATCAGTGAACTAGCGGAGCAGTTCTTC.

V usage is TRBV5-1 and J usage is TRBJ1-1, with a weak D call TRBD1 (6 bases). V was trimmed by 1 base and J by 1 base, leaving 11 bases between them. In germline, CDR1 is SGHRS, CDR2 YFSETQ. CDR3 length equals 15 residues. The CDR3 DNA reads as TGCGCCAGCAGCTTGAATCAGGGGTCGAACACTGAAGCTTTCTTT. The encoded protein is CASSLNQGSNTEAFF.